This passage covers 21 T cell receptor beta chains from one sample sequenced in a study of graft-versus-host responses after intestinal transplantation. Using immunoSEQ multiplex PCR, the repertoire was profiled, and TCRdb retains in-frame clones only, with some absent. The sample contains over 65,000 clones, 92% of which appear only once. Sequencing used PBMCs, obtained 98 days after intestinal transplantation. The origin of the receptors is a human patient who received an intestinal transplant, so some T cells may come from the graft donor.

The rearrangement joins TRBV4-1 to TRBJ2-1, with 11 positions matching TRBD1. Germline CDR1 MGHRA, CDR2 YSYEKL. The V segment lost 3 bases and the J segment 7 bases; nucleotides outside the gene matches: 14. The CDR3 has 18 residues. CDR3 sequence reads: CASSQYSRMGTGGNEQFF. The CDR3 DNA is TGCGCCAGCAGCCAGTACTCAAGGATGGGGACAGGGGGTAATGAGCAGTTCTTC.

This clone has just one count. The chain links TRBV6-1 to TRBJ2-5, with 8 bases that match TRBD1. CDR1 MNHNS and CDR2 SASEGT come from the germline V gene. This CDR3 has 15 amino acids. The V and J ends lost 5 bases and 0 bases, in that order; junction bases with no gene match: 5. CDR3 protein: CASSPRDRHQETQYF. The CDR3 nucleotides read TGTGCCAGCAGTCCCCGGGACAGGCACCAAGAGACCCAGTACTTC.

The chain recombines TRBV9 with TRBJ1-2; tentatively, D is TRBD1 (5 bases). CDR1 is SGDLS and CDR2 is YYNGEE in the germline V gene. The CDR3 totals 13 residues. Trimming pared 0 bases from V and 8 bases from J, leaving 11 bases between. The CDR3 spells CASSVVGAAGYTF. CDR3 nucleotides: TGTGCCAGCAGCGTAGTAGGGGCGGCGGGCTACACCTTC.

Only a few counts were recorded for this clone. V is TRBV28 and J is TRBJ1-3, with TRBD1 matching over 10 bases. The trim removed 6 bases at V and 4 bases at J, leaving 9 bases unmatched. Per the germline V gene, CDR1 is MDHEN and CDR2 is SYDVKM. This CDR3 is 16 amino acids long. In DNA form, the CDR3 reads TGTGCCAGCAGGCGCGACAGGGGGCCGGAGGGAAACACCATATATTTT. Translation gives CASRRDRGPEGNTIYF.

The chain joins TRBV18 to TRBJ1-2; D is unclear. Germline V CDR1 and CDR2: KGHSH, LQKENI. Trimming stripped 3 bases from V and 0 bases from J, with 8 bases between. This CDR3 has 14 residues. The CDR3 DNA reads TGTGCCAGCTCACCGAAAGAAGCTAACTATGGCTACACCTTC. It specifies CASSPKEANYGYTF.

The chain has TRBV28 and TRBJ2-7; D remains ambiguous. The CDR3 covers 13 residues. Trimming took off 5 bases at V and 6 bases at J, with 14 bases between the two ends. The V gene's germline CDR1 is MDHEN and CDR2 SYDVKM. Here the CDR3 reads CASSLEGLSEQYF. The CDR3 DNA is TGTGCCAGCAGTCTCGAAGGGCTGTCCGAGCAGTACTTC.

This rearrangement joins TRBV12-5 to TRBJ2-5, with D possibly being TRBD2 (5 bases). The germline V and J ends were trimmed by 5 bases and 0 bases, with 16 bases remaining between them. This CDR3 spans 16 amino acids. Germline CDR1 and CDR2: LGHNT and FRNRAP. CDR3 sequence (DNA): TGTGCTAGTGGTGCGTATGGCGGAGGCTACCAAGAGACCCAGTACTTC. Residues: CASGAYGGGYQETQYF.

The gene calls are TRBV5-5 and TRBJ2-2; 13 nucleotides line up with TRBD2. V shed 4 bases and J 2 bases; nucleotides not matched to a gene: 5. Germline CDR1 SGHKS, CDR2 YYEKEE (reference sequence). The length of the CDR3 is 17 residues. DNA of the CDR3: TGTGCCAGCAGCCCGGGACTAGCGGGGATTAACACCGGGGAGCTGTTTTTT. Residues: CASSPGLAGINTGELFF.

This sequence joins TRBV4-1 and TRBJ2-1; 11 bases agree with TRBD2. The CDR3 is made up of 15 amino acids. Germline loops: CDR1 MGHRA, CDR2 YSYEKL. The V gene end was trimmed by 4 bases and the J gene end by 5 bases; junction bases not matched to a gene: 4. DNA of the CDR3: TGCGCCAGCAGCCTCGGGGGACTAGCGGACAATGAGCAGTTCTTC. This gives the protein CASSLGGLADNEQFF.

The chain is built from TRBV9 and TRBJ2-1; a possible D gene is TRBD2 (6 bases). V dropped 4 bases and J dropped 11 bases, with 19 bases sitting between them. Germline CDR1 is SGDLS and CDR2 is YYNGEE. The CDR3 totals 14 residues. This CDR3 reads CASSLETGSHKQFF. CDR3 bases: TGTGCCAGCAGCCTGGAAACCGGGAGCCATAAGCAGTTCTTC.

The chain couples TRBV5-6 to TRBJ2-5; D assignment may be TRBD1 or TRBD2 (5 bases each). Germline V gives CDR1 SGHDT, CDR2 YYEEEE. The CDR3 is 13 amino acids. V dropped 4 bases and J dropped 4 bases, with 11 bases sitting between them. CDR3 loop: CASSMGPSETQYF. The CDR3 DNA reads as TGTGCCAGCAGCATGGGACCCTCAGAGACCCAGTACTTC.

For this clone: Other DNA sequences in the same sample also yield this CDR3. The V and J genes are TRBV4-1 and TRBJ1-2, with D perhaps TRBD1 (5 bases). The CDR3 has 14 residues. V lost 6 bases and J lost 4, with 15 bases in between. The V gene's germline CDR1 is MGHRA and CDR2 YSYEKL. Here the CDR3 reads CASSSGFWAYGYTF. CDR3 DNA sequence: TGCGCCAGCAGTTCAGGGTTTTGGGCCTATGGCTACACCTTC.

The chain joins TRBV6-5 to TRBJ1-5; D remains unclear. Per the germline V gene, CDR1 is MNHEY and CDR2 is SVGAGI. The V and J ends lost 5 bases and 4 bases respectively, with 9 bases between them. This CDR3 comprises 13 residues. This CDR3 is CASSEELNQPQHF. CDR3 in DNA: TGTGCCAGCAGTGAAGAACTAAATCAGCCCCAGCATTTT.

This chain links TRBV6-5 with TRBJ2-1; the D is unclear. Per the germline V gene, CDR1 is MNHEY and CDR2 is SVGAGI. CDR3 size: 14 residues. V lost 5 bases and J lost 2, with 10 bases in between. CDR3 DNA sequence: TGTGCCAGCAGTGAATTGGCCGCCTACAATGAGCAGTTCTTC. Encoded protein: CASSELAAYNEQFF.

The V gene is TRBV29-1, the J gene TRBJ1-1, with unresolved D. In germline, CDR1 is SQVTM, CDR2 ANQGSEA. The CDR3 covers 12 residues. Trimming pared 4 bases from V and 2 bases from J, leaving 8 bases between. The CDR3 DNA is TGCAGCGTTGCAACAGCTAACACTGAAGCTTTCTTT. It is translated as CSVATANTEAFF.

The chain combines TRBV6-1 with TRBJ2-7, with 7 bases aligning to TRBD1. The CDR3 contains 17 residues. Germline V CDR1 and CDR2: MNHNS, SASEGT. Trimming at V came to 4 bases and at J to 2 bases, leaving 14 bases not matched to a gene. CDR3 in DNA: TGTGCCAGCAGTGCCCAGGTACAGGGGAATCCAACCTACGAGCAGTACTTC. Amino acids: CASSAQVQGNPTYEQYF.

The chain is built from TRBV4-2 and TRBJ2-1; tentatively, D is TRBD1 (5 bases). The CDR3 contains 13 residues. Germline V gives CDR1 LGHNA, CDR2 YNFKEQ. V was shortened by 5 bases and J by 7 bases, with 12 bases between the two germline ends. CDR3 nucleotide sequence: TGTGCCAGCAGCACCACCAGGGAAAATGAGCAGTTCTTC. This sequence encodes CASSTTRENEQFF.

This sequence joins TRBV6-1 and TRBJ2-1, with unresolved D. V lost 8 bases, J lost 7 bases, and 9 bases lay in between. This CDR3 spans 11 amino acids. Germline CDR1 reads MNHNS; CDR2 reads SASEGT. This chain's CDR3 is CASRRWNEQFF. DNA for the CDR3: TGTGCCAGCCGAAGGTGGAATGAGCAGTTCTTC.

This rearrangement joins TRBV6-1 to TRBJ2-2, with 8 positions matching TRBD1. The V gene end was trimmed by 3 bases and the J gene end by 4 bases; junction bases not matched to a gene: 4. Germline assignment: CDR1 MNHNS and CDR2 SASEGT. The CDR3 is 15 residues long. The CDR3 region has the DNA TGTGCCAGCAGTGAGCAGGGGGCGCGCACCGGGGAGCTGTTTTTT. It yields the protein CASSEQGARTGELFF.

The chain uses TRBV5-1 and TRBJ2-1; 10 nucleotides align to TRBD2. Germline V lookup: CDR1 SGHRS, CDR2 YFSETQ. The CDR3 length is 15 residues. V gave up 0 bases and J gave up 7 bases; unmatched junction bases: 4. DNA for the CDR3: TGCGCCAGCAGCTTGGGAGTAGCGGGGGGAAATGAGCAGTTCTTC. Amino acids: CASSLGVAGGNEQFF.

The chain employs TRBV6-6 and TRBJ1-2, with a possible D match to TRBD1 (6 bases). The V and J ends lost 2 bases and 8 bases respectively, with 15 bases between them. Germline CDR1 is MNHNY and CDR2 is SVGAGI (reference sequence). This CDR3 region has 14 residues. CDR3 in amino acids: CASSYGSGEMGYTF. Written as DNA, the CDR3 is TGTGCCAGCAGTTACGGATCAGGGGAGATGGGCTACACCTTC.